The source of this T cell receptor beta chain is a study of blood T cell repertoires in COVID-19. Assay used: immunoSEQ multiplex PCR; TCRdb lists only in-frame clones, some missing. The table includes approximately 86,000 clones, about 80% detected once. Germline values: CDR1 LNHDA, CDR2 SQIVND (reference sequence). The CDR3 covers 15 residues. The V segment lost 4 bases and the J segment 3 bases; nucleotides outside the gene matches: 5. Material for sequencing was peripheral blood. This TCR was recovered from a woman in her seventies with acute or convalescent COVID-19. The chain carries TRBV19 and TRBJ2-3; the match to TRBD1 covers 9 bases. CDR3 sequence reads: CASSRDRAITDTQYF. For the CDR3, the DNA is TGTGCCAGTAGTAGGGACAGGGCTATAACAGATACGCAGTATTTT.